Described below is a single T cell receptor beta chain sequence and its context. Its antigen is not yet known. The sample originates from a study of CXCR3-negative and CXCR3-positive naive CD8 T cells (dated by TCRdb to about 2019). Describing the broader study: In total, approximately 140 million TRB reads were obtained, or roughly 1.5 +/- 0.3 million reads per library. The TRBV-TRBJ cluster analysis covered naive subsets from several donors and memory cells from 3 donors. Data from 11 donors, pooled across two independent experiments, went into the diversity and physicochemical repertoire analyses.

Sequencing relied on a NextSeq 550. The Human TCR Profiling Kit (MiLaboratory) was used to prepare UMI-labeled 5' RACE TRB cDNA libraries. The full amount of extracted RNA was used for cDNA synthesis, and the full amount of resulting cDNA was used for PCR amplification. Libraries were prepared in parallel using an identical number of PCR cycles. The study's processing was this. With a minimum of two reads required per UMI, MIGEC and MiXCR pulled out about 50,000 +/- 10,000 unique UMI-labeled TRB cDNA molecules from each library. On average, each library contained approximately 40,000 +/- 10,000 functional in-frame TRB CDR3 nucleotide clonotypes without stop codons. After each sample was downsampled to 5000 UMI-labeled TRB molecules, VDJtools was used to calculate diversity metrics such as normalized Shannon-Wiener and Chao1. VDJtools was used to calculate clonotype-size-weighted physicochemical properties of the central five CDR3 residues, namely interaction energy, strength, volume and Kidera factor 4. The reads went through TCRdb reprocessing, and each CDR3 protein sequence gets one entry with no DNA. Here the V and J calls rest on TCRdb's processing, not on the authors' analysis. The sample's table lists a count of around 140,000 distinct CDR3 sequences. The ten largest clones take up 0.45% to 0.6% of the sample.

Results the study describes overall, beyond this receptor: TRB CDR3s from CXCR3-positive naive cells showed higher hydrophobicity (lower Kidera factor 4), lower energy, and higher strength and volume indices than CXCR3-negative naive cells. TRBV-TRBJ usage was similar between naive CXCR3-negative and CXCR3-positive cells from the same donor, while memory cells showed distinct patterns. Repertoire diversity was comparably high in both naive subsets but much lower in memory CD8+ T cells. CXCR3 expression partially decreased after cryopreservation, so most assays used freshly isolated PBMCs. Because surface CD5, which is linked to self-reactivity in mice, was comparable between the naive subsets, TCR interaction strength was also inferred from TRB CDR3 physicochemical properties.

Each CD8+ T cell subset was flow-sorted in triplicate, and 250,000 to 300,000 cells per subset were placed directly into RLT lysis buffer. To keep memory contaminants out, a stringent definition of naive CD8+ T cells was applied: CD45RO-CCR7+CD27+CD95-. Peripheral blood mononuclear cells were isolated from buffy coats by standard density gradient centrifugation. A FACSAria III was used to flow-sort naive CD8+ T cells into CXCR3-negative and CXCR3-positive populations. An RNeasy Mini Kit was used to extract total RNA from the sorted cells. This TCR derives from a human donor in good health. Some clones in this sample may be carry-over from other donors' samples. Material for sequencing was naive CXCR3- CD8+ T cells from blood. Read against the paper, the sample's cell subset or site label means: CD45RO-CCR7+CD27+CD95- naive CD8+ T cells lacking CXCR3 (TNR3-).

CDR3 region: CASSEEGARTDTQYF. The sequence is built from TRBV2 and TRBJ2-3; TCRdb picks TRBD2, but there is no DNA to check that call. Looking up the germline V gene yields CDR1 SNHLY and CDR2 FYNNEI. From cysteine to phenylalanine, the CDR3 is 15 amino acids long. No DNA has been recorded. The variable domain in full, with residues beyond the CDR3 obtained from the reference TRBV2 and TRBJ2-3 genes, is EPEVTQTPSHQVTQMGQEVILRCVPISNHLYFYWYRQILGQKVEFLVSFYNNEISEKSEIFDDQFSVERPDGSNFTLKIRSTKLEDSAMYFCASSEEGARTDTQYFGPGTRLTVL.